Each of the 13 T cell receptor beta chains below was sequenced from the same sample in a study of beta chain features in type 1 diabetes. Every isolated RNA sample was fully reverse transcribed, so sequencing captured expressed TCRB transcripts. Repertoires were generated with immunoSEQ multiplex PCR, while TCRdb's copy carries only in-frame clones and drops some. The data hold hundreds of thousands of clones, with under 70% observed a single time. Sequencing was done on a sample of naive CD4+ T cells from blood. The receptors here all came from a young man in good health.

This clone was observed a single time. The V gene is TRBV28, the J gene TRBJ2-2, with D hard to call. With 5 bases removed from V and 5 bases from J, the gap between germline ends came to 15 bases. The CDR3 loop spans 15 amino acids. Per germline, CDR1 MDHEN and CDR2 SYDVKM. CDR3 DNA sequence: TGTGCCAGCAGTCCCGGGTCCGACCATACCGGGGAGCTGTTTTTT. Its translation is CASSPGSDHTGELFF.

Comment on this clone: The germline gene is not matched at one end of the junction; a read error may be the cause. This chain connects TRBV6-1 to TRBJ1-4; 9 bases are a match to TRBD1. This CDR3 region has 13 residues. The germline CDR1 and CDR2 sequences are MNHNS and SASEGT. CDR3 DNA sequence: TGTGCCAGCACTGAAGGGTGGGACAGGGAACTGTTTTTT. Protein product: CASTEGWDRELFF.

This chain links TRBV14 with TRBJ2-7, with 9 bases lining up with TRBD1. Germline CDR1 is SGHDN and CDR2 is FVKESK. This CDR3 spans 15 amino acids. J lost 7 bases, V lost 4 bases, and 11 bases had no gene match. CDR3 residues: CASSPLGTGLWEQYF. CDR3 in DNA: TGTGCCAGCAGCCCGCTAGGGACAGGGCTGTGGGAGCAGTACTTC.

This chain links TRBV4-2 with TRBJ2-5; D is ambiguous. Germline lookup yields CDR1 LGHNA and CDR2 YNFKEQ. Trimming pared 1 base from V and 5 bases from J, leaving 20 bases between. The CDR3 contains 17 residues. CDR3 DNA: TGTGCCAGCAGCCAAGGACTCCAGGTGATACGGGTTGAGACCCAGTACTTC. Its protein is CASSQGLQVIRVETQYF.

This chain joins TRBV30 and TRBJ2-1, with TRBD2 as a possible D gene (6 bases). This CDR3 is built from 15 residues. Germline CDR1 and CDR2: GTSNPN and SVGIG (reference sequence). V lost 0 bases, J lost 6 bases, and 15 bases lay in between. CDR3 DNA: TGTGCCTGGAGTGTACACCTAGCGTTGGGCAATGAGCAGTTCTTC. It yields the protein CAWSVHLALGNEQFF.

This sequence joins TRBV6-6 and TRBJ2-7; possibly TRBD1 for D (6 bases). This CDR3 has 14 amino acids. Deletions cut 2 bases from V and 3 bases from J, with 11 bases between. Germline values: CDR1 MNHNY, CDR2 SVGAGI (reference sequence). CDR3 sequence reads: CASSYGRGVYEQYF. CDR3 DNA sequence: TGTGCCAGCAGTTACGGCAGGGGCGTCTACGAGCAGTACTTC.

This chain connects TRBV15 to TRBJ1-5; TRBD1 aligns across 8 bases. The CDR3 length is 15 residues. The germline gives CDR1 LNHNV, CDR2 YYDKDF (reference sequence). With 5 bases clipped from V and 6 bases from J, the junction kept 9 bases outside the gene matches. CDR3 protein: CATSQRQGLTQPQHF. Written as DNA, the CDR3 is TGTGCCACCAGCCAACGACAGGGGTTGACTCAGCCCCAGCATTTT.

The chain couples TRBV5-1 to TRBJ2-4; a weak D match, TRBD1 (5 bases). Germline V lookup: CDR1 SGHRS, CDR2 YFSETQ. V lost 4 bases to trimming and J lost 0 bases, with 14 bases between them. This CDR3 spans 16 amino acids. DNA for the CDR3: TGCGCCAGCAGCCAAGGGGATGCCCTAGCCAAAAACATTCAGTACTTC. Its translation is CASSQGDALAKNIQYF. The full variable domain, its missing parts supplied by reference TRBV5-1 and TRBJ2-4, is KAGVTQTPRYLIKTRGQQVTLSCSPISGHRSVSWYQQTPGQGLQFLFEYFSETQRNKGNFPGRFSGRQFSNSRSEMNVSTLELGDSALYLCASSQGDALAKNIQYFGAGTRLSVL.

The V and J genes are TRBV23-1 and TRBJ2-1, with 10 positions matching TRBD2. TRBV23-1 is placed among ORFs of uncertain function. This CDR3 contains 16 residues. With V trimmed by 0 bases and J by 9 bases, 8 bases remained unmatched. The DNA for the CDR3 is TGCGCCAGCAGTCAATCGAAGCGGGAGGGCCGGAGTGAGCAGTTCTTC. Translated: CASSQSKREGRSEQFF.

The rearrangement uses TRBV5-4 and TRBJ2-5, with a weak D call TRBD2 (6 bases). The CDR3 consists of 14 residues. CDR1 is SGHNT and CDR2 is YYREEE in the germline V gene (reference sequence). V was shortened by 1 base and J by 5 bases, with 12 bases between the two germline ends. CDR3 in DNA: TGTGCCAGCAGCTTGAGCTCGGGGGAGGAGACCCAGTACTTC. Translated, it gives CASSLSSGEETQYF.

The rearrangement joins TRBV9 to TRBJ2-5; perhaps TRBD1 as D (6 bases). The CDR3 contains 15 residues. Per germline, CDR1 SGDLS and CDR2 YYNGEE. V dropped 3 bases and J dropped 0 bases, with 12 bases sitting between them. CDR3 nucleotide sequence: TGTGCCAGCAGCGCCCGCGACAGGAACCAAGAGACCCAGTACTTC. It specifies CASSARDRNQETQYF.

This clone was seen more than once but under ten times. The chain carries TRBV2 and TRBJ2-4; the D is unclear. This CDR3 region has 12 residues. V lost 8 bases and J lost 2, with 7 bases in between. The germline gives CDR1 SNHLY, CDR2 FYNNEI. CDR3 DNA: TGTGCCAGCGGGGTCCCCAAAAACATTCAGTACTTC. This translates into CASGVPKNIQYF.

The chain employs TRBV20-1 and TRBJ2-1; D not resolved. V lost 7 bases, J lost 7 bases, and 11 bases lay in between. The CDR3 length is 11 residues. Germline CDR1 DFQATT, CDR2 SNEGSKA (reference sequence). CDR3 coding DNA: TGCAGTGTTACCAGGTTGAATGAGCAGTTCTTC. Residues: CSVTRLNEQFF.